What follows is one T cell receptor beta chain and its context. Enrollees, about 18 to 95 years old, lived in approximately 24 US areas. In the authors' workflow: Using reference gene primer amplification, nucleated cell counts were estimated. Generated by immunoSEQ multiplex PCR, the TCRdb table keeps only in-frame clones and is missing some. V and J calls plus clone size are reproduced from that table; the DNA served to infer D and trimming. The sample holds about 240,000 clones, about 89% seen once. The length of the CDR3 is 16 residues. V lost 0 bases to trimming and J lost 4 bases; unmatched junction nucleotides: 6. CDR1 is SGHRS and CDR2 is YFSETQ in the germline V gene. This record comes from a study of blood T cell repertoires in COVID-19.

Sequenced: PBMCs or T cells enriched from blood (not recorded which). The V and J genes are TRBV5-1 and TRBJ2-2, with 7 bases matching TRBD1. The receptor was isolated from a woman aged 25-40 years who had recovered from COVID-19. The CDR3 DNA follows: TGCGCCAGCAGCTTGGAGACAGGGTTGAGCACCGGGGAGCTGTTTTTT. Its protein is CASSLETGLSTGELFF.